The 22 T cell receptor beta chains listed next were all sequenced from one sample in a study of blood T cell repertoires in COVID-19. The data were produced by immunoSEQ multiplex PCR, yet TCRdb's version contains in-frame clones alone and is incomplete. The table includes about 160,000 clones, 80% to 90% detected once. The sequencing sample was made of peripheral blood. The receptors originated from a man in his forties or fifties with acute or convalescent COVID-19.

The chain couples TRBV19 to TRBJ2-1, with D perhaps matching TRBD1 (6 bases). V was shortened by 2 bases and J by 5 bases, with 22 bases between the two germline ends. The CDR3 spans 18 residues. Germline CDR1 and CDR2: LNHDA and SQIVND (reference sequence). The CDR3 DNA reads TGTGCCAGTAGTATACCACTCATGGGATACAGGGCCCACAATGAGCAGTTCTTC. Protein: CASSIPLMGYRAHNEQFF.

The V and J genes are TRBV2 and TRBJ1-5, with a possible D match to TRBD1 (6 bases). Germline V gives CDR1 SNHLY, CDR2 FYNNEI. Trimming pared 6 bases from V and 4 bases from J, leaving 19 bases between. CDR3 length equals 16 residues. CDR3 DNA: TGTGCCAGCAGAGTTGACCCCGGGACAAAGAATCAGCCCCAGCATTTT. Residues: CASRVDPGTKNQPQHF.

The chain uses TRBV6-5 and TRBJ1-1; no clear D gene. With 2 bases removed from V and 5 bases from J, the gap between germline ends came to 12 bases. Germline CDR1 reads MNHEY; CDR2 reads SVGAGI. CDR3 length equals 14 residues. The CDR3 DNA reads as TGTGCCAGCAGTTACAGCGGGGTAGGGACTGAAGCTTTCTTT. Its translation is CASSYSGVGTEAFF.

The rearrangement joins TRBV5-6 to TRBJ2-5, with a weak D call TRBD2 (7 bases). The CDR3 extends over 14 amino acids. V was pared by 0 bases and J by 4 bases, with 10 bases between. Looked up from germline, CDR1 is SGHDT and CDR2 is YYEEEE. CDR3 amino acids: CASSLAGGPETQYF. The CDR3 nucleotides read TGTGCCAGCAGCTTGGCGGGGGGCCCAGAGACCCAGTACTTC.

The chain recombines TRBV7-3 with TRBJ1-1; TRBD1 aligns across 7 bases. Germline loops: CDR1 SGHTA, CDR2 FQGTGA. The CDR3 loop spans 14 amino acids. Trimming removed 5 bases from V and 4 bases from J; junction bases left unmatched: 7. The CDR3 sequence is CASSPQQGSTEAFF. In DNA form, the CDR3 reads TGTGCCAGCAGCCCCCAACAGGGGTCCACTGAAGCTTTCTTT.

This clone was seen only once. The chain joins TRBV11-1 to TRBJ2-5, with TRBD2 identical over 14 bases. Trimming at V came to 5 bases and at J to 10 bases, leaving 3 bases not matched to a gene. The CDR3 totals 13 residues. In germline, CDR1 is SGHAT, CDR2 FQDESV (reference sequence). CDR3 region: CASSHGLAGGQYF. DNA for the CDR3: TGTGCCAGCAGCCACGGACTAGCGGGGGGCCAGTACTTC. Full variable domain (rest looked up from reference TRBV11-1 and TRBJ2-5): EAEVAQSPRYKITEKSQAVAFWCDPISGHATLYWYRQILGQGPELLVQFQDESVVDDSQLPKDRFSAERLKGVDSTLKIQPAELGDSAMYLCASSHGLAGGQYFGPGTRLLVL.

This chain joins TRBV5-4 and TRBJ2-7; 8 bases are shared with TRBD1. After removal of 4 bases from V and 2 bases from J, the junction contained 5 bases not matched to a gene. Germline values: CDR1 SGHNT, CDR2 YYREEE (reference sequence). The CDR3 loop spans 14 amino acids. The CDR3: CASSHRDRTYEQYF. The CDR3 DNA sequence: TGTGCCAGCAGCCACCGGGACAGGACCTACGAGCAGTACTTC.

This sequence joins TRBV19 and TRBJ1-4, with TRBD1 as a possible D gene (5 bases). Trimming stripped 3 bases from V and 8 bases from J, with 16 bases between. Germline lookup yields CDR1 LNHDA and CDR2 SQIVND (reference sequence). This CDR3 comprises 15 residues. The chain's CDR3 is CASSMFRGMGEKLFF. CDR3 bases: TGTGCCAGTAGTATGTTTCGGGGGATGGGCGAAAAACTGTTTTTT.

This clone was found once. The CDR3 bases are TGTGCCAGCAGCCAAGGGGACAGGGGGCGAGAGCAGTACTTC. It codes for CASSQGDRGREQYF. J is TRBJ2-7 and V is TRBV3-1 (or the pseudogene TRBV3-2); TRBD1 aligns across 12 bases. V shed 1 base, J shed 7 bases, and the junction held 2 bases outside the gene matches. This CDR3 has 14 residues. Germline CDR1 reads LGHDT; CDR2 reads YNNKEL (reference sequence).

The genes are TRBV5-6 and TRBJ1-2; D not resolved. Germline V gene lookup returns CDR1 SGHDT and CDR2 YYEEEE. With 3 bases removed from V and 5 bases from J, the gap between germline ends came to 8 bases. CDR3 length equals 12 residues. This CDR3 is CASSSYTYGYTF. The CDR3 bases are TGTGCCAGCAGCTCATATACTTATGGCTACACCTTC.

J is TRBJ1-2 and V is TRBV27; D is possibly TRBD1 (5 bases). Trimming cost V 6 bases and J 7 bases, with 21 bases left between them. This CDR3 has 15 residues. Germline V gene data show CDR1 as MNHEY and CDR2 as SMNVEV (reference sequence). The CDR3 is CASRGYETAGGGYTF. DNA of the CDR3: TGTGCCAGCAGAGGATACGAGACGGCGGGGGGTGGCTACACCTTC.

The gene calls are TRBV28 and TRBJ2-2; 8 positions match TRBD1. The CDR3 length is 15 residues. Trimming cost V 5 bases and J 3 bases; bases outside gene matches: 5. The germline V gene encodes CDR1 MDHEN and CDR2 SYDVKM. The CDR3 sequence is CASSPRTGYTGELFF. CDR3 sequence (DNA): TGTGCCAGCAGTCCTCGGACAGGGTACACCGGGGAGCTGTTTTTT.

This clone was counted once. The V call is TRBV7-2, the J call TRBJ2-1, with TRBD2 matching over 10 bases. The ends lost 3 bases at V and 6 bases at J; junction bases unmatched: 5. The germline V gene encodes CDR1 SGHTA and CDR2 FQGNSA. The CDR3 has 15 residues. The CDR3 protein is CASSFTSGVTNEQFF. CDR3 nucleotides: TGTGCCAGCAGCTTTACTAGCGGGGTAACCAATGAGCAGTTCTTC.

The chain employs TRBV14 and TRBJ2-7; TRBD1 might be the D (6 bases). With 4 bases removed from V and 5 bases from J, the gap between germline ends came to 15 bases. The CDR3 is 14 residues long. From germline, CDR1 is SGHDN and CDR2 FVKESK. The CDR3 coding sequence is TGTGCCAGCAGCCTTCTAGGACAGTCCAACGAGCAGTACTTC. This encodes CASSLLGQSNEQYF.

This clone was counted between two and nine times. The chain is built from TRBV30 and TRBJ1-5, with 9 bases matching TRBD1. With V trimmed by 2 bases and J by 6 bases, 11 bases remained unmatched. The germline V gene has CDR1 GTSNPN and CDR2 SVGIG (reference sequence). This CDR3 is 16 amino acids long. The CDR3 coding sequence is TGTGCCTGGAGTATAGGTTCAACAGGGGGCATTCAGCCCCAGCATTTT. This gives the protein CAWSIGSTGGIQPQHF.

This rearrangement joins TRBV11-2 to TRBJ1-3, with no clear D. The CDR3 extends over 14 amino acids. Germline V gene lookup returns CDR1 SGHAT and CDR2 FQNNGV. Trimming took 5 bases from V and 9 from J, leaving 17 bases between them. As DNA, the CDR3 is TGTGCCAGCAGCCCACCAGATCCAGTCGCCACCATATATTTT. This translates into CASSPPDPVATIYF. Full variable domain (missing parts from reference TRBV11-2 and TRBJ1-3): EAGVAQSPRYKIIEKRQSVAFWCNPISGHATLYWYQQILGQGPKLLIQFQNNGVVDDSQLPKDRFSAERLKGVDSTLKIQPAKLEDSAVYLCASSPPDPVATIYFGEGSWLTVV.

In its sample, this clone was seen many times. The chain combines TRBV7-6 with TRBJ1-2, with D perhaps TRBD1 (5 bases). The CDR3 is 13 residues long. The V end lost 4 bases, the J end lost 6 bases, and 12 bases lay between the germline ends. Germline CDR1 is SGHVS and CDR2 is FNYEAQ. In nucleotides, the CDR3 is TGTGCCAGCAGCTACCTCCAGGGTGATGGCTACACCTTC. Translation gives CASSYLQGDGYTF.

The chain recombines TRBV25-1 with TRBJ2-1, with TRBD2 matching over 7 bases. After removal of 6 bases from V and 10 bases from J, the junction contained 6 bases not matched to a gene. The CDR3 runs to 12 residues. CDR1 MGHDK and CDR2 SYGVNS come from the germline V gene. CDR3 protein: CASRGDYPEQFF. The CDR3 bases are TGTGCCAGCAGGGGGGACTACCCAGAGCAGTTCTTC.

The chain is built from TRBV18 and TRBJ1-2; 10 nucleotides match TRBD1. V shed 2 bases and J 6 bases; nucleotides not matched to a gene: 0. CDR3 length equals 13 residues. Per the germline V gene, CDR1 is KGHSH and CDR2 is LQKENI. The CDR3 protein is CASSPDRGHGYTF. The CDR3, as DNA: TGTGCCAGCTCACCAGACAGGGGGCATGGCTACACCTTC.

The chain combines TRBV5-5 with TRBJ1-6; D remains ambiguous. V was shortened by 5 bases and J by 7 bases, with 13 bases between the two germline ends. Germline loops: CDR1 SGHKS, CDR2 YYEKEE (reference sequence). The CDR3 is 14 amino acids. CDR3 sequence: CASSPRRENSPLHF. The CDR3 DNA reads as TGTGCCAGCAGTCCCAGACGGGAGAATTCACCCCTCCACTTT. Supplemented by reference TRBV5-5 and TRBJ1-6, the full variable domain reads DAGVTQSPTHLIKTRGQQVTLRCSPISGHKSVSWYQQVLGQGPQFIFQYYEKEERGRGNFPDRFSARQFPNYSSELNVNALLLGDSALYLCASSPRRENSPLHFGNGTRLTVT.

Note on this clone: The junction departs from the called germline gene at one end, perhaps through a read error. The gene calls are TRBV7-7 and TRBJ2-1; maybe TRBD1 (6 bases). CDR1 SSHAT and CDR2 FNYEAQ come from the germline V gene (reference sequence). This CDR3 is built from 16 residues. Here the CDR3 reads CASSPTGSRLKNEQFF. CDR3 in DNA: TGTGCTAGCAGCCCGACAGGCTCGAGGCTGAAAAATGAGCAGTTCTTC.

The V and J genes are TRBV5-4 and TRBJ2-2, with TRBD1 as a possible D gene (5 bases). Germline lookup yields CDR1 SGHNT and CDR2 YYREEE (reference sequence). This CDR3 is 16 amino acids long. V dropped 4 bases and J dropped 0 bases, with 13 bases sitting between them. DNA of the CDR3: TGTGCCAGCAGCCCAAGGGGATTAACGAACACCGGGGAGCTGTTTTTT. This gives the protein CASSPRGLTNTGELFF.